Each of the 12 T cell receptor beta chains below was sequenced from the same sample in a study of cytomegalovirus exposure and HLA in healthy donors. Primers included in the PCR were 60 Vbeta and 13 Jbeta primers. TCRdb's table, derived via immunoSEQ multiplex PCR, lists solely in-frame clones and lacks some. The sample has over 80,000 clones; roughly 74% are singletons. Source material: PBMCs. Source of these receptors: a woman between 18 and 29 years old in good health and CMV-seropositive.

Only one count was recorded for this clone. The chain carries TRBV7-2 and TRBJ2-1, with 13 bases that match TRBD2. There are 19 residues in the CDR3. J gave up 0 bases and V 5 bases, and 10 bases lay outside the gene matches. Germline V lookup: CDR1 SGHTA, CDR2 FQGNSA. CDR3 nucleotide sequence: TGTGCCAGCAGCATCCGGGGGACTAGCGGGACAAGCTCCTACAATGAGCAGTTCTTC. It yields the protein CASSIRGTSGTSSYNEQFF.

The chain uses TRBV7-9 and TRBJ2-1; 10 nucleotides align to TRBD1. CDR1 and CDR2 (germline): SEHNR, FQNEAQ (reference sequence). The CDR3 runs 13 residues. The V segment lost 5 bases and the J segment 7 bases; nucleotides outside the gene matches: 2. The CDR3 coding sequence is TGTGCCAGCAGCGGACAGGGGGAAAATGAGCAGTTCTTC. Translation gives CASSGQGENEQFF.

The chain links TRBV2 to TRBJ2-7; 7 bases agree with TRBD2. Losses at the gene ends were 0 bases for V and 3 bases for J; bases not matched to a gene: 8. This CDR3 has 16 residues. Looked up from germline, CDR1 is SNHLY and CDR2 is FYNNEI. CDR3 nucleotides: TGTGCCAGCAGTGAAGCGGGAGGGGTCGGGGGCTACGAGCAGTACTTC. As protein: CASSEAGGVGGYEQYF.

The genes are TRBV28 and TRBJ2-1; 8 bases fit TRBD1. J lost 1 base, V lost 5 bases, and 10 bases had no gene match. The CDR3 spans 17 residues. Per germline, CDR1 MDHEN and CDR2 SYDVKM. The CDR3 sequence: CASSLSLQGESYNEQFF. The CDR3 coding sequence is TGTGCCAGCAGTCTCTCTTTACAGGGGGAGTCCTACAATGAGCAGTTCTTC.

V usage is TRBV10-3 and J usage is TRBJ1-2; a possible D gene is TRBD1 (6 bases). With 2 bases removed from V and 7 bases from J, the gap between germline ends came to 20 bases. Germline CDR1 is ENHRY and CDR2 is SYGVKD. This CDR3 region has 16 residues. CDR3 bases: TGTGCCATCAGTGAGAGGACAGATGGGGGAGGGGTTGGCTACACCTTC. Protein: CAISERTDGGGVGYTF.

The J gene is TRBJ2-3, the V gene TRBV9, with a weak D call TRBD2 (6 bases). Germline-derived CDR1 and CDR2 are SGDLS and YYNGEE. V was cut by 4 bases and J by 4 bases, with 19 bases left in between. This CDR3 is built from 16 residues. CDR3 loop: CASSPRGGEFADTQYF. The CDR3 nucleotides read TGTGCCAGCAGCCCTCGAGGAGGGGAGTTCGCAGATACGCAGTATTTT.

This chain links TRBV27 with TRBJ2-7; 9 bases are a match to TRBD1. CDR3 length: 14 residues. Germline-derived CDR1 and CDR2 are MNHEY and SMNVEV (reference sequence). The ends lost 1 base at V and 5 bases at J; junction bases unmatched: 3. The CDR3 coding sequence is TGTGCCAGCAGTTTATTCAGGACAGGGGACGAGCAGTACTTC. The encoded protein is CASSLFRTGDEQYF.

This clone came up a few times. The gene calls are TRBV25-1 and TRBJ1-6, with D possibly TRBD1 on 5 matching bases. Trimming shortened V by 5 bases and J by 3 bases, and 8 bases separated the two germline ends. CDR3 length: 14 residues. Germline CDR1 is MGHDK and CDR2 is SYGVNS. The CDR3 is CASSIDSYNSPLHF. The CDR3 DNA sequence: TGTGCCAGCAGTATAGACAGCTATAATTCACCCCTCCACTTT.

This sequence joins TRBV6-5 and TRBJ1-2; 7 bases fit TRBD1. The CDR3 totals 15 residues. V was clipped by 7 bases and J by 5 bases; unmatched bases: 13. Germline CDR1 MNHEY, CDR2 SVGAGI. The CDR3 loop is CASKTGQGERYGYTF. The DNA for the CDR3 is TGTGCCAGCAAGACAGGGCAAGGTGAACGATATGGCTACACCTTC.

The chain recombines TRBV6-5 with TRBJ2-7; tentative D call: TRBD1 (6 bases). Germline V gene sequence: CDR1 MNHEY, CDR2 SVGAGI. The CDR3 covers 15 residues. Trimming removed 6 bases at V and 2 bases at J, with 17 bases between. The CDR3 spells CASRTIGQKTYEQYF. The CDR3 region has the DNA TGTGCCAGCAGAACAATCGGACAGAAGACCTACGAGCAGTACTTC.

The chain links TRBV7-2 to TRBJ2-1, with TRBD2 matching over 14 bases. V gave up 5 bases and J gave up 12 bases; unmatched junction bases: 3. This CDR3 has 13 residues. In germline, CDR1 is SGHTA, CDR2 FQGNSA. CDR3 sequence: CASSHGLAGGQFF. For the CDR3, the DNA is TGTGCCAGCAGCCACGGACTAGCGGGAGGGCAGTTCTTC.

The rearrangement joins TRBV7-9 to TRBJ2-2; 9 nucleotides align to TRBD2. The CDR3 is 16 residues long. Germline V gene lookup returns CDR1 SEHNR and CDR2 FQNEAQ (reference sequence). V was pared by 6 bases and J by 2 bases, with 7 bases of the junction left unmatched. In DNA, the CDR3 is TGTGCCAGCAGACCCGTAGCGGGGGATAACACCGGGGAGCTGTTTTTT. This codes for CASRPVAGDNTGELFF.